Listed below are T cell receptor beta chains from one sample, sequenced in a study of shared clonotypes between healthy human individuals. The assay was immunoSEQ multiplex PCR, and TCRdb's table has in-frame clones only and misses some. Here the sample spans around 2.3 million clones, approximately 94% being singletons. Sample: naive CD4+ T cells sorted from blood. The receptors derive from a man between 18 and 35 years old in good health. Both conserved end residues are part of each CDR3.

length	V	J	CDR3
17	TRBV7-9	TRBJ1-2	CASSLALAGGWVYGYTF
15	TRBV30	TRBJ1-1	CAWSLKTGGETEAFF
16	TRBV7-9	TRBJ1-2	CASSLVMAGAGHGYTF
8	TRBV20-1	TRBJ2-7	CKVNEQYF
17	TRBV7-2	TRBJ2-1	CASSLAGSGFGNNEQFF
15	TRBV2	TRBJ1-6	CAILGGVSQNSPLHF
16	TRBV21-1	TRBJ1-5	CASSKGQDYSNQPQHF
18	TRBV7-2	TRBJ2-3	CASSFALTSGKPTDTQYF
14	TRBV14	TRBJ2-7	CASSQTGFELEQYF
12	TRBV10-2	TRBJ1-1	CASKRGETEAFF
12	TRBV10-3	TRBJ1-1	CAISEFEGEAFF
15	TRBV5-1	TRBJ2-6	CASQGPSSGANVLTF
13	TRBV2	TRBJ2-7	CASRRVGGYEQYF
12	TRBV6-5	TRBJ2-7	CASRRGPYEQYF
15	TRBV4-1	TRBJ1-1	CASSQDWGPGSEAFF
14	TRBV10-2	TRBJ1-5	CASSPAPGPLTQHF
13	TRBV7-2	TRBJ1-5	CASSVRTNQPQHF
18	TRBV15	TRBJ2-7	CATSRDLSLGQGAYEQYF
16	TRBV5-6	TRBJ2-1	CASSFLVTSPINEQFF
14	TRBV7-2	TRBJ2-3	CASSLLANTDTQYF
14	TRBV7-9	TRBJ1-3	CASSLSASGNTIYF
11	TRBV29-1	TRBJ1-2	CSVGGSSGYTF
15	TRBV28	TRBJ1-4	CASSSPTTGSEKLFF
14	TRBV6-5	TRBJ1-2	CASSSGGSNYGYTF
15	TRBV5-4	TRBJ2-5	CASSLGQGIQETQYF
12	TRBV7-9	TRBJ1-1	CASRTDNTEAFF
19	TRBV10-1	TRBJ1-4	CASSESRTGPNWDNEKLFF
18	TRBV27	TRBJ1-6	CASSLAVGQGWDNSPLHF
13	TRBV28	TRBJ1-1	CASSSGGDTEAFF
17	TRBV10-3	TRBJ1-6	CAISGGSASSYNSPLHF
11	TRBV20-1	TRBJ1-1	CSARREREAFF
15	TRBV19	TRBJ2-7	CASSTLAAGRYEQYF
15	TRBV5-1	TRBJ2-3	CASSFGTSGTDTQYF
15	TRBV28	TRBJ2-2	CASSLGWKLPGELFF
15	TRBV7-3	TRBJ2-3	CASSFSGTNTDTQYF
14	TRBV6-1	TRBJ1-1	CASSEAQGNTEAFF
14	TRBV5-4	TRBJ2-7	CASSRPGPTDEQYF
16	TRBV11-3	TRBJ1-5	CASSWEGFRGNQPQHF
11	TRBV7-9	TRBJ2-1	CASSLEALQFF
14	TRBV12-5	TRBJ1-5	CASGLSGSNQPQHF
14	TRBV19	TRBJ2-1	CASSMASGNNEQFF
13	TRBV6-1	TRBJ2-7	CASTRTGPYEQYF
12	TRBV28	TRBJ1-2	CASSPTSYGYTF
15	TRBV30	TRBJ2-5	CAWSVLRLAQETQYF
15	TRBV7-3	TRBJ2-1	CASSLGGPGYNEQFF
13	TRBV2	TRBJ2-2	CASRNRDSGELFF
16	TRBV19	TRBJ2-2	CASSSLVGAGTGELFF
12	TRBV19	TRBJ2-5	CASSILGETQYF
13	TRBV10-3	TRBJ1-2	CAISESRVYGYTF
14	TRBV10-3	TRBJ2-7	CAISKTQGPGEQYF
16	TRBV4-1	TRBJ2-5	CASSQGGPGNQETQYF
15	TRBV7-2	TRBJ2-7	CASSARDRGTYEQYF
12	TRBV6-5	TRBJ2-1	CASSRRGGEQFF